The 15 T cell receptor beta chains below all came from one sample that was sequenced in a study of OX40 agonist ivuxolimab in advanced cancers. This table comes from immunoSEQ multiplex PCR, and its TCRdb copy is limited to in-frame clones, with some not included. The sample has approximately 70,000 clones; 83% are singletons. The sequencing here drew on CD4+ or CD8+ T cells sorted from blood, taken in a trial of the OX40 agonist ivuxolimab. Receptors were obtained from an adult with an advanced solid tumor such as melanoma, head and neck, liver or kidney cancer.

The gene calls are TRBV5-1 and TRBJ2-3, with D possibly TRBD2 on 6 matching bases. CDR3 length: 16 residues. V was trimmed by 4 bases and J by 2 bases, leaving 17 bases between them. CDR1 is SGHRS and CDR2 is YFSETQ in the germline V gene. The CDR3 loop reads CASSDGGPSFTDTQYF. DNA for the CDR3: TGCGCCAGCAGCGACGGGGGACCTTCCTTCACAGATACGCAGTATTTT.

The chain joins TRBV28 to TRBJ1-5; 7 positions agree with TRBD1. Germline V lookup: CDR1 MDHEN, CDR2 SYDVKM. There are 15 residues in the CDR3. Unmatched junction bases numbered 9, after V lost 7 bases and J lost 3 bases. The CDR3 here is CASTKGTAYNQPQHF. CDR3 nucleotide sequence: TGTGCCAGCACCAAGGGGACAGCCTACAATCAGCCCCAGCATTTT.

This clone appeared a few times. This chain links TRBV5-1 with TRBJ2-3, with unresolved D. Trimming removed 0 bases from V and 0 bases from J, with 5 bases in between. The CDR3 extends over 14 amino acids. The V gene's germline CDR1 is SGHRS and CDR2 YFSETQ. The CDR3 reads CASSLATSTDTQYF. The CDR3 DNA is TGCGCCAGCAGCTTGGCCACCAGCACAGATACGCAGTATTTT.

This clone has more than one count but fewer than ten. CDR3 sequence: CASSGRTLTYEQYF. CDR3 nucleotide sequence: TGTGCCAGCAGTGGCAGGACCTTAACCTACGAGCAGTACTTC. The genes are TRBV25-1 and TRBJ2-7; D gene ambiguous. Trimming cost V 4 bases and J 2 bases, with 12 bases left between them. CDR3 length: 14 residues. The germline CDR1 and CDR2 sequences are MGHDK and SYGVNS.

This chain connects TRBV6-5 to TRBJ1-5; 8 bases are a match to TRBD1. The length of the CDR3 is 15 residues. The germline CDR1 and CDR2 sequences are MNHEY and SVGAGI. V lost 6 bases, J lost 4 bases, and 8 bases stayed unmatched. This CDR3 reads CASSITGTGNQPQHF. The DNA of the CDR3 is TGTGCCAGCAGCATTACCGGGACAGGTAATCAGCCCCAGCATTTT.

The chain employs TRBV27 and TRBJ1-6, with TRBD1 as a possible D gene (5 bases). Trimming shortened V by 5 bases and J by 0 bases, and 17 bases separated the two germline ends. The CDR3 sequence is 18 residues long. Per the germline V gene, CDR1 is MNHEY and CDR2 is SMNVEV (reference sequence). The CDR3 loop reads CASSPRRDWSSYNSPLHF. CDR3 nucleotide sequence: TGTGCCAGCAGTCCCCGACGGGACTGGAGCTCCTATAATTCACCCCTCCACTTT.

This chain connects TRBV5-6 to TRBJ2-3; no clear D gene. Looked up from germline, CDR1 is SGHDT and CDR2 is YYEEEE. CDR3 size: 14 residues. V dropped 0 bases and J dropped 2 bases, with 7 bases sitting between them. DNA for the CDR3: TGTGCCAGCAGCTTGGGAAGGGTCACAGATACGCAGTATTTT. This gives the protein CASSLGRVTDTQYF.

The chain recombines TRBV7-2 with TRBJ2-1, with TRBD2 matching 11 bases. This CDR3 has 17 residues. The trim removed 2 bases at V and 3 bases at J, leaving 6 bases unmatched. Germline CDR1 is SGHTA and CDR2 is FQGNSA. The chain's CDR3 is CASSLLVLAGGYNEQFF. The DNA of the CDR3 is TGTGCCAGCAGCTTACTAGTTCTAGCGGGGGGCTACAATGAGCAGTTCTTC.

CDR3 DNA: TGTGCCAGCAGCGGACCCGGGGGTCGCATCGGGACATACAATGAGCAGTTCTTC. Amino acid sequence: CASSGPGGRIGTYNEQFF. This chain uses TRBV9 with TRBJ2-1, with D perhaps matching TRBD1 or TRBD2 (6 bases each). The CDR3 consists of 18 residues. Trimming left V 3 bases short and J 4 bases short, with 23 bases between. Germline V gives CDR1 SGDLS, CDR2 YYNGEE. The whole variable domain, remainder taken from reference TRBV9 and TRBJ2-1, is DSGVTQTPKHLITATGQRVTLRCSPRSGDLSVYWYQQSLDQGLQFLIQYYNGEERAKGNILERFSAQQFPDLHSELNLSSLELGDSALYFCASSGPGGRIGTYNEQFFGPGTRLTVL.

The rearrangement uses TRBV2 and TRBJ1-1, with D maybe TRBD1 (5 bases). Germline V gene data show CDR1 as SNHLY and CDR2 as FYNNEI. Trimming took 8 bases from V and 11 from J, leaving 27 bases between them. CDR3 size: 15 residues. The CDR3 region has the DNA TGTGCCAGCCAGTCGATAGCAGGGAGTCGGTTTGGGGCTTTCTTT. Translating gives CASQSIAGSRFGAFF. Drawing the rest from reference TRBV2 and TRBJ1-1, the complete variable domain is EPEVTQTPSHQVTQMGQEVILRCVPISNHLYFYWYRQILGQKVEFLVSFYNNEISEKSEIFDDQFSVERPDGSNFTLKIRSTKLEDSAMYFCASQSIAGSRFGAFFGQGTRLTVV.

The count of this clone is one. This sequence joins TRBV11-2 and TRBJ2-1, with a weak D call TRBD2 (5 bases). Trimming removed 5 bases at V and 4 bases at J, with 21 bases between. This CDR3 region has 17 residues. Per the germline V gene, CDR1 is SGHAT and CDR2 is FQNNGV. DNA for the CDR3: TGTGCCAGCAGCGCCCAATTTACGGGGTCGGCGTACAATGAGCAGTTCTTC. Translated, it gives CASSAQFTGSAYNEQFF.

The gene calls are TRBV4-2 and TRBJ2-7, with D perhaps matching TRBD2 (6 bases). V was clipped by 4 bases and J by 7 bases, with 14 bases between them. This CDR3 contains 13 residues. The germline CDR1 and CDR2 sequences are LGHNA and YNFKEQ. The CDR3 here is CASSPKEGGEQYF. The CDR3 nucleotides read TGTGCCAGCAGCCCGAAAGAGGGAGGTGAGCAGTACTTC.

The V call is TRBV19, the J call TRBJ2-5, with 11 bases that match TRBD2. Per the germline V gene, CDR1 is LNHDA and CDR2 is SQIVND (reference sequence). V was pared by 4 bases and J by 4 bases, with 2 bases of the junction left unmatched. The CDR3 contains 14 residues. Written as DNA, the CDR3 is TGTGCCAGTAGTAAACTAGCGGGGGTAGAGACCCAGTACTTC. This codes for CASSKLAGVETQYF.

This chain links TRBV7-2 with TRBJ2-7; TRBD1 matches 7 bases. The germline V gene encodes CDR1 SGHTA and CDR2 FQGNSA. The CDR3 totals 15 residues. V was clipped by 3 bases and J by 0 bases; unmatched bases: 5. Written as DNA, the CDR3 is TGTGCCAGCAGCTTTGGGGGACAGAGCTCCTACGAGCAGTACTTC. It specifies CASSFGGQSSYEQYF.

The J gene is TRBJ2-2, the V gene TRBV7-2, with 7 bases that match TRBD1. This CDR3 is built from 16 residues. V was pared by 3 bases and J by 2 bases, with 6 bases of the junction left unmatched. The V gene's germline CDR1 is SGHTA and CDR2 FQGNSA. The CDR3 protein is CASSFQGQVNTGELFF. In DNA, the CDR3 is TGTGCCAGCAGCTTCCAAGGACAGGTCAACACCGGGGAGCTGTTTTTT.